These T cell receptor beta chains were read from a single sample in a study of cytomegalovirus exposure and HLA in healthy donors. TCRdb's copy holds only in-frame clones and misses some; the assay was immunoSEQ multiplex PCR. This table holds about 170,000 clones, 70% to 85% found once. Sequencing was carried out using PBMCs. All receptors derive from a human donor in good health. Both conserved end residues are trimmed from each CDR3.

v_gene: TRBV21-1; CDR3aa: ASSKDDGSVGNQPQH
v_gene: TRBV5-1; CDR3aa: ASSSPTRAQVGEQF
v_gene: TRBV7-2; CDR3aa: ASSLEAGPTDTQY
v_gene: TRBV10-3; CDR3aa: AISESTSGANTQY
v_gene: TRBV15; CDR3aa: ATSIRQGDGYT
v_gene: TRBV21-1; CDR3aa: ASPTGDEYEQY
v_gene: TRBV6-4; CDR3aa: ASSRLAGECKETQY
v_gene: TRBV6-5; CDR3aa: ASSYSRVYGNTIY
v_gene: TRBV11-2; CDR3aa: ASSFLRGGGITDTQY
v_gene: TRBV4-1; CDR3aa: ASSQDWGTSGGPYEQY
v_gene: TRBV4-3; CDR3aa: ASSQERTGVAGELF
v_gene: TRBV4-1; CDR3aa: ASSPNRGWSGYT
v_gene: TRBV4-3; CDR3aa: ASSQGQSHTEAF
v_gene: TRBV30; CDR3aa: AWSIKGAHNEQF
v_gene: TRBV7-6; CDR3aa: ASSPGRGSEAF
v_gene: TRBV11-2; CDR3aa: ASSLAGEKLF